The T cell receptor beta chain described here comes from a study of CD8 T cells in Susac syndrome. Germline V CDR1 and CDR2: SGHDT, YYEEEE. The CDR3 totals 12 residues. The V gene end was trimmed by 7 bases and the J gene end by 3 bases; junction bases not matched to a gene: 4. With random hexamers, about 0.5 to 1 ug RNA was reverse transcribed. Each CDR3 protein gets one entry after TCRdb re-called the immunoSEQ multiplex PCR reads with MiXCR. The table has about 130,000 distinct CDR3 sequences, approximately 95% seen once. Sequencing was performed on CD8+ T cells from PBMCs. The chain employs TRBV5-6 and TRBJ2-7, with 7 bases aligning to TRBD1. The receptor comes from a human donor with multiple sclerosis. CDR3 nucleotides: TGTGCCAGCGCTTCAGGGGGCTACGAGCAGTACTTC. Its protein is CASASGGYEQYF.